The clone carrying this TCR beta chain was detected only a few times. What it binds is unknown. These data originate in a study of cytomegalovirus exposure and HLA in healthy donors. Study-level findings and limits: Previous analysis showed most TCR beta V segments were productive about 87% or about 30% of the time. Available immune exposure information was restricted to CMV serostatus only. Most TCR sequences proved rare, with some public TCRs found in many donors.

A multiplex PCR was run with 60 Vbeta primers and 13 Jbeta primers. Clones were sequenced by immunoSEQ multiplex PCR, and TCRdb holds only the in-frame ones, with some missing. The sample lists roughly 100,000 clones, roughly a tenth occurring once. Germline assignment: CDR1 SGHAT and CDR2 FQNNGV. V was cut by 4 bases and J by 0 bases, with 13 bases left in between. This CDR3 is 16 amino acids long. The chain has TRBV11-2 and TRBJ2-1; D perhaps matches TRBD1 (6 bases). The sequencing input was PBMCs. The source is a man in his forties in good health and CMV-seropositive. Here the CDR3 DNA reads TGTGCCAGCAGCTGGAGACAGGACCGCTCCTACAATGAGCAGTTCTTC. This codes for CASSWRQDRSYNEQFF.